A single TCR beta chain is shown here with its context. The target antigen is unknown. Primers included in the PCR were 60 Vbeta and 13 Jbeta primers. Original analysis: Per a later analysis, the number of unique TCR beta chains was some 80 million, of which roughly 10 million were shared. Profiled with immunoSEQ multiplex PCR; TCRdb holds only in-frame clones, not every one. V and J calls and clone size come straight from that table; D and trimming were deduced from the DNA. The sample has approximately 220,000 clones, more than 65% seen once. This CDR3 has 15 amino acids. Germline CDR1 MRHNA, CDR2 SNTAGT. V dropped 0 bases and J dropped 4 bases, with 12 bases sitting between them. The data originate from a study of cytomegalovirus exposure and HLA in healthy donors. Study-level points and caveats: A missense variant in DCLRE1C was later tied to TCR beta V- and J-gene trimming. TCR beta V segments were, for the most part, productive about 87% or about 30% of the time in an earlier analysis.

The TCR originated in a man aged 18 to 30 in good health and CMV-seronegative. This sequence joins TRBV6-4 and TRBJ2-5, with a weak D call TRBD2 (7 bases). Source material: PBMCs. The CDR3 loop is CASSDSAGAGETQYF. CDR3 in DNA: TGTGCCAGCAGTGACTCGGCGGGGGCGGGAGAGACCCAGTACTTC.